This TCR beta chain stems from a study of shared clonotypes between healthy human individuals. About the research overall: A donor's plate count was three for CD4 naive and three for CD4 memory; CD8 naive had two and CD8 memory one.

CD45RO-negative, CCR7-selected cells formed the naive CD8 fraction, which excluded terminally differentiated effector memory CD45RA+ cells. Remarks on this clone: Its antigen is undetermined.

Study-wide points: The study found about 5% of naive CD4 clonotypes shared across four donors.

The repertoire was sequenced with immunoSEQ multiplex PCR; TCRdb's copy has only in-frame clones and lacks some. Counted here are hundreds of thousands of clones, roughly 95% occurring once; the ten biggest clones make up over 0.1%. V lost 2 bases and J 8 bases, leaving 4 bases between the germline ends. The CDR3 contains 11 residues. Germline V gene sequence: CDR1 SGHTA, CDR2 FQGNSA. The chain combines TRBV7-2 with TRBJ2-1; no clear D. The sequenced material came from naive CD8+ T cells sorted from blood. The source of this sequence is a woman in her twenties or thirties in good health. This CDR3 reads CASSLLYEQFF. CDR3 bases: TGTGCCAGCAGCTTACTGTATGAGCAGTTCTTC.